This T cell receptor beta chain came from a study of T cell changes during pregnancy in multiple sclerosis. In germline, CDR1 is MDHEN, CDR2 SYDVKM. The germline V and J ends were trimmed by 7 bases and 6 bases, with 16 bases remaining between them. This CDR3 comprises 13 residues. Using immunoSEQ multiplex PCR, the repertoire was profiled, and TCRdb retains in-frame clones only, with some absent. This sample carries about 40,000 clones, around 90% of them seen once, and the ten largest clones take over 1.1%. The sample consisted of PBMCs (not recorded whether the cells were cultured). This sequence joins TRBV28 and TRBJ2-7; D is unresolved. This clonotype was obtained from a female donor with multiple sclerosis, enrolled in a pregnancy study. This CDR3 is CASTVDPNFEQYF. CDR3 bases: TGTGCCAGCACCGTCGATCCTAACTTCGAGCAGTACTTC.